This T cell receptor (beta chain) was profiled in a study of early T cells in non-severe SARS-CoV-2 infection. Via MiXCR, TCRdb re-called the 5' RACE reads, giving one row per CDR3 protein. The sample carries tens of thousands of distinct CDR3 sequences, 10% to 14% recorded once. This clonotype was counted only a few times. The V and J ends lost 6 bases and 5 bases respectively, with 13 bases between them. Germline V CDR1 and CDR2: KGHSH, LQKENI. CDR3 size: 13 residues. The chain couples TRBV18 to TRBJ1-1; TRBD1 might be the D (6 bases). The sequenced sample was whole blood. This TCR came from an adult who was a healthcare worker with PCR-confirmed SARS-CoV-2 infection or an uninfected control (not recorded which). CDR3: CASSYREGTEAFF. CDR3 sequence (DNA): TGTGCCAGCTCCTACAGGGAAGGGACTGAAGCTTTCTTT.